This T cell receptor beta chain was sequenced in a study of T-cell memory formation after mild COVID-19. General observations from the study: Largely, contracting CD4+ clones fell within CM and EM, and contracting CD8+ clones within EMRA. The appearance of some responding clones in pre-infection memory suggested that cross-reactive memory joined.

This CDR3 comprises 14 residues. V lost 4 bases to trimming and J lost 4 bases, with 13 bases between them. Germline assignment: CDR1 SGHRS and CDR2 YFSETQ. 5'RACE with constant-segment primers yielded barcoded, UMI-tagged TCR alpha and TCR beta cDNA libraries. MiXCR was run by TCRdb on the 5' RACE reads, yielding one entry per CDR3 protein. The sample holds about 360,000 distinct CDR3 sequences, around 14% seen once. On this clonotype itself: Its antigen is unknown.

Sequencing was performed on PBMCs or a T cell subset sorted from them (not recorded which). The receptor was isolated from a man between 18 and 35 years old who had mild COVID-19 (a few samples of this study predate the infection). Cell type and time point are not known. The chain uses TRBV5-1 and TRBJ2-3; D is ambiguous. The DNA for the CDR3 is TGCGCCAGCAGCCGGGCCCCAGGATCAGATACGCAGTATTTT. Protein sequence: CASSRAPGSDTQYF. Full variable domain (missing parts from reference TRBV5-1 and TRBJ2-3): KAGVTQTPRYLIKTRGQQVTLSCSPISGHRSVSWYQQTPGQGLQFLFEYFSETQRNKGNFPGRFSGRQFSNSRSEMNVSTLELGDSALYLCASSRAPGSDTQYFGPGTRLTVL.